These T cell receptor beta chains were read from a single sample in a study of T cells in Graves' hyperthyroidism and ophthalmopathy. TCRdb fed the multiplex PCR reads into MiXCR, producing one record per CDR3 protein. The sample consists of 300,000 to 500,000 distinct CDR3 sequences, around 15% of them appearing once. Source material: blood. Receptors were obtained from a man aged 45-60 years with Graves' ophthalmopathy. Both conserved end residues are part of each CDR3. A D gene is named only where the DNA matches it firmly. Expanded clones are given a class, and other clones once, few, many or no size at all.

TRBJ2-7	.	TRBV6-1	many	CASTRQVWGRSYEQYF	TGTGCCAGCACCCGCCAAGTATGGGGAAGATCCTACGAGCAGTACTTC
TRBJ2-1	TRBD2	TRBV2	.	CASSGGRANEQFF	TGTGCCAGCAGTGGCGGGAGGGCCAATGAGCAGTTCTTC
TRBJ2-1	.	TRBV7-9	many	CASSPRSGTTYNEQFF	TGTGCCAGCAGCCCAAGATCCGGGACGACGTACAATGAGCAGTTCTTC
TRBJ1-2	TRBD1	TRBV6-1	many	CASSARTGGSFYGYTF	TGTGCCAGCAGTGCACGAACAGGGGGCTCTTTCTATGGCTACACCTTC
TRBJ2-4	.	TRBV20-1	.	CSYARTKNIQYF	TGCAGTTATGCTCGAACCAAAAACATTCAGTACTTC
TRBJ2-4	.	TRBV20-1	many	CSASGGRGKNIQYF	TGCAGTGCTAGTGGGGGCAGGGGCAAAAACATTCAGTACTTC
TRBJ2-5	.	TRBV20-1	many	CSARAASRGSETQYF	TGCAGTGCTAGAGCGGCCAGTCGGGGATCTGAGACCCAGTACTTC
TRBJ2-6	.	TRBV30	.	CAGNAGANVLTF	TGTGCCGGGAATGCCGGGGCCAACGTCCTGACTTTC
TRBJ2-7	TRBD2	TRBV11-1	many	CASSLVLAGVGNEQYF	TGTGCCAGCAGCTTAGTACTAGCGGGAGTTGGCAACGAGCAGTACTTC
TRBJ1-2	TRBD1	TRBV9	.	CASSVGTGYGYTF	TGTGCCAGCAGCGTCGGGACAGGTTATGGCTACACCTTC
TRBJ2-3	TRBD2	TRBV12-3/TRBV12-4	many	CASSHGTSGWSSTDTQYF	TGTGCCAGCAGTCATGGGACTAGCGGGTGGTCTAGCACAGATACGCAGTATTTT
TRBJ2-7	.	TRBV20-1	many	CSARLVKDEQYF	TGCAGTGCTAGACTAGTGAAGGACGAGCAGTACTTC
TRBJ1-2	.	TRBV4-1	few	CASSQDGPGNYDYTF	TGCGCCAGCAGCCAAGATGGTCCGGGGAACTATGACTACACCTTC
TRBJ2-2	.	TRBV27	.	CASSFAGLSNTGELFF	TGTGCCAGCAGTTTCGCGGGTCTCTCGAACACCGGGGAGCTGTTTTTT
TRBJ1-1	TRBD1	TRBV25-1	.	CASSPGQGVEAFF	TGTGCCAGCAGCCCAGGACAGGGGGTTGAAGCTTTCTTT
TRBJ1-4	.	TRBV10-3	once	CAISESGTSNEKLFF	TGTGCCATCAGTGAGTCAGGGACTTCTAATGAAAAACTGTTTTTT
TRBJ1-3	TRBD1	TRBV13	.	CASIFQGERNTIYF	TGTGCCAGCATCTTTCAGGGGGAAAGAAACACCATATATTTT
TRBJ1-2	.	TRBV19	.	CAANRGRSDGYTF	TGTGCCGCCAACCGGGGCAGGAGTGATGGCTACACCTTC
TRBJ2-7	.	TRBV13	.	CASSLGTLPGQSYEQYF	TGTGCCAGCAGCTTAGGCACACTTCCGGGACAAAGCTACGAGCAGTACTTC
TRBJ2-3	TRBD2	TRBV4-1	few	CASSQESQGSGRYPDTQYF	TGCGCCAGCAGCCAAGAAAGTCAAGGTAGCGGGAGATACCCAGATACGCAGTATTTT
TRBJ2-1	.	TRBV7-2	many	CASSPRGGFNNEQFF	TGTGCCAGCAGTCCCAGGGGCGGGTTCAACAATGAGCAGTTCTTC
TRBJ1-6	.	TRBV2	many	CASSDEISPLHF	TGTGCCAGCAGTGACGAGATCTCACCCCTCCACTTT
TRBJ2-3	TRBD2	TRBV24-1	.	CATSDGLAGGTDTQYF	TGTGCCACCAGTGACGGGCTAGCGGGAGGGACAGATACGCAGTATTTT
TRBJ1-4	.	TRBV20-1	many	CSAQGGRTNEKLFF	TGCAGTGCTCAAGGCGGGAGAACTAATGAAAAACTGTTTTTT
TRBJ2-1	TRBD2	TRBV28	many	CASGLAGLNSYNEQFF	TGTGCCAGTGGACTAGCGGGACTTAACTCCTACAATGAGCAGTTCTTC
TRBJ2-7	.	TRBV7-9	.	CASSLRGVSYEQYF	TGTGCCAGCAGCTTAAGGGGGGTCTCCTACGAGCAGTACTTC
TRBJ2-3	.	TRBV15	.	CAVGRDLGTDTQYF	TGTGCCGTTGGCCGGGACCTTGGAACAGATACGCAGTATTTT
TRBJ1-1	TRBD1	TRBV27	.	CASSFQGGMNTEAFF	TGTGCCAGCAGTTTTCAGGGGGGGATGAACACTGAAGCTTTCTTT
TRBJ1-6	.	TRBV28	many	CASSFSARARDNSPLHF	TGTGCCAGCAGTTTCTCGGCTAGGGCCAGGGATAATTCACCCCTCCACTTT
TRBJ2-1	TRBD2	TRBV7-9	.	CASSSLGLAGGAGGEQFF	TGTGCCAGCAGCTCGCTGGGACTAGCGGGAGGAGCTGGGGGGGAGCAGTTCTTC
TRBJ2-3	TRBD1	TRBV5-1	few	CASSFNRGGTDTQYF	TGCGCCAGCAGCTTTAACAGGGGGGGCACAGATACGCAGTATTTT
TRBJ2-7	.	TRBV15	few	CATSRASVGSTYEQYF	TGTGCCACCAGCAGAGCATCGGTCGGCAGTACCTACGAGCAGTACTTC
TRBJ2-3	TRBD2	TRBV20-1	many	CSARRSGITDTQYF	TGCAGTGCTAGGAGGAGCGGGATAACAGATACGCAGTATTTT
TRBJ2-5	.	TRBV20-1	many	CSTGLRQETQYF	TGCAGTACCGGACTCCGCCAAGAGACCCAGTACTTC
TRBJ2-7	TRBD1	TRBV6-5	.	CASSYWTGLGIASYEQYF	TGTGCCAGCAGTTACTGGACAGGTCTAGGAATCGCCTCCTACGAGCAGTACTTC
TRBJ2-5	.	TRBV29-1	many	CSVAGKETQYF	TGCAGCGTTGCAGGGAAAGAGACCCAGTACTTC
TRBJ2-2	.	TRBV11-2	many	CASSLLTANTGELFF	TGTGCCAGCAGCTTACTAACAGCCAACACCGGGGAGCTGTTTTTT
TRBJ1-2	TRBD1	TRBV29-1	.	CSARDRGNYGYTF	TGCAGCGCCCGGGACAGGGGCAACTATGGCTACACCTTC
TRBJ2-5	.	TRBV9	many	CASSVLHGETQYF	TGTGCCAGCAGCGTCTTACACGGAGAGACCCAGTACTTC
TRBJ2-7	.	TRBV7-2	few	CASSRGAERYEQYF	TGTGCCAGCAGCCGGGGGGCGGAGAGGTACGAGCAGTACTTC
TRBJ2-2	.	TRBV20-1	many	CSAGSQGELFF	TGCAGTGCTGGCTCACAGGGAGAGCTGTTTTTT
TRBJ1-2	TRBD1	TRBV5-1	few	CASSLNRDSDYGYTF	TGCGCCAGCAGCTTGAACCGGGACAGTGACTATGGCTACACCTTC
TRBJ1-5	.	TRBV12-3/TRBV12-4	many	CASGHINNQPQHF	TGTGCCAGCGGACACATAAACAATCAGCCCCAGCATTTT
TRBJ2-5	.	TRBV5-1	many	CASSLARAWETQYF	TGCGCCAGCAGCCTAGCCCGGGCTTGGGAGACCCAGTACTTC
TRBJ2-7	TRBD1	TRBV28	many	CASSWPGQGAEEQYF	TGTGCCAGCAGTTGGCCGGGACAGGGGGCAGAAGAGCAGTACTTC
TRBJ1-6	.	TRBV27	.	CASSSSVGSPLHF	TGTGCCAGCAGCTCCTCCGTAGGGTCACCCCTCCACTTT
TRBJ2-3	TRBD2	TRBV5-1	many	CASSSGTNTDTQYF	TGCGCCAGCAGCTCCGGGACTAACACAGATACGCAGTATTTT
TRBJ2-7	TRBD2	TRBV28	many	CASSRLADSYEQYF	TGTGCCAGCAGTAGACTAGCGGACTCCTACGAGCAGTACTTC
TRBJ2-1	TRBD2	TRBV6-2/TRBV6-3	many	CASSDTSGSAIEQFF	TGTGCCAGCAGTGATACTAGCGGGAGTGCGATTGAGCAGTTCTTC
TRBJ2-3	.	TRBV19	.	CASSMQGGTDTQYF	TGTGCCAGTAGTATGCAGGGCGGCACAGATACGCAGTATTTT
TRBJ2-3	.	TRBV20-1	many	CSALGDSPLQDTQYF	TGCAGTGCTCTGGGGGACTCGCCCTTGCAGGATACGCAGTATTTT
TRBJ2-4	TRBD1	TRBV6-1	.	CASNDREQYF	TGTGCCAGCAACGACAGGGAACAGTACTTC
TRBJ1-1	.	TRBV3-1	.	CASSQVGGTAEAFF	TGTGCCAGCAGCCAGGTTGGAGGGACCGCTGAAGCTTTCTTT
TRBJ2-7	TRBD2	TRBV4-2	.	CASSQDPLAGGVEKPLQYF	TGTGCCAGCAGCCAAGATCCACTAGCGGGAGGTGTAGAAAAACCCTTGCAGTACTTC